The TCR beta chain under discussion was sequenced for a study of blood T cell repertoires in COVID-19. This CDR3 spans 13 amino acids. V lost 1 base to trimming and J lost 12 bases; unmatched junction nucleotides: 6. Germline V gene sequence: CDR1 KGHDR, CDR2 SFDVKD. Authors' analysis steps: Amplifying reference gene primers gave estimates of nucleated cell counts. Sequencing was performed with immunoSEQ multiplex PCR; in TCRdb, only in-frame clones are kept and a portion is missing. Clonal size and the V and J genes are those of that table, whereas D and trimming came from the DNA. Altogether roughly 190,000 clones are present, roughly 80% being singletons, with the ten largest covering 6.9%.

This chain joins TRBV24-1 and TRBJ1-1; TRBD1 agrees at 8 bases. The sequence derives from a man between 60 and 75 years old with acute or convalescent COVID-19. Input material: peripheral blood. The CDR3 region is CATSDFQGAGPFF. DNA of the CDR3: TGTGCCACCAGTGATTTTCAGGGGGCGGGACCTTTCTTT.